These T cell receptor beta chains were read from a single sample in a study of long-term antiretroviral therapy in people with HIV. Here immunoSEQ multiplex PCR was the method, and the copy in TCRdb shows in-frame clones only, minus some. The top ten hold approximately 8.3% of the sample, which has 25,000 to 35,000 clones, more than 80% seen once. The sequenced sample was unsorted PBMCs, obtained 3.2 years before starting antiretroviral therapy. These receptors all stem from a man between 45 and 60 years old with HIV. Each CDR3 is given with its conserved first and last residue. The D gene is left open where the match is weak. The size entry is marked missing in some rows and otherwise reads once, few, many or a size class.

cdr3_aa: CASSLALGGNTIYF
cdr3_nt: TGTGCCAGCAGCTTGGCCCTCGGCGGAAACACCATATATTTT
v_call: TRBV5-6
clone_size: -
d_call: -
j_call: TRBJ1-3

cdr3_aa: CASGLVLNEQYF
cdr3_nt: TGTGCTAGTGGTTTGGTACTCAACGAGCAGTACTTC
v_call: TRBV12-5
clone_size: few
d_call: -
j_call: TRBJ2-7

cdr3_aa: CAGRQGWGTNEKLFF
cdr3_nt: TGTGCCGGAAGACAGGGATGGGGAACTAATGAAAAACTGTTTTTT
v_call: TRBV30
clone_size: -
d_call: TRBD1
j_call: TRBJ1-4

cdr3_aa: CASSLDRGYDEQFF
cdr3_nt: TGTGCCAGCAGCTTGGACAGAGGGTACGATGAGCAGTTCTTC
v_call: TRBV11-2
clone_size: -
d_call: -
j_call: TRBJ2-1

cdr3_aa: CASSLETGIQETQYF
cdr3_nt: TGCGCCAGCAGCTTGGAGACAGGGATCCAAGAGACCCAGTACTTC
v_call: TRBV5-1
clone_size: -
d_call: TRBD1
j_call: TRBJ2-5

cdr3_aa: CASGQGANGGDTQYF
cdr3_nt: TGTGCCAGCGGACAGGGGGCAAATGGGGGGGATACGCAGTATTTT
v_call: TRBV28
clone_size: -
d_call: TRBD1
j_call: TRBJ2-3

cdr3_aa: CAISLGQDGNTIYF
cdr3_nt: TGTGCCATCAGCCTGGGACAGGATGGAAACACCATATATTTT
v_call: TRBV10-3
clone_size: -
d_call: TRBD1
j_call: TRBJ1-3

cdr3_aa: CASSPQLNGYGNTIYF
cdr3_nt: TGCGCCAGCAGCCCACAACTGAATGGGTATGGAAACACCATATATTTT
v_call: TRBV4-3
clone_size: -
d_call: -
j_call: TRBJ1-3

cdr3_aa: CASSRVQGAVIYEQYF
cdr3_nt: TGTGCCAGCAGCCGGGTCCAGGGGGCCGTGATATACGAGCAGTACTTC
v_call: TRBV7-9
clone_size: -
d_call: TRBD1
j_call: TRBJ2-7

cdr3_aa: CASRSAGDYNEQFF
cdr3_nt: TGTGCCAGCAGGTCGGCGGGGGACTACAATGAGCAGTTCTTC
v_call: TRBV9
clone_size: -
d_call: TRBD2
j_call: TRBJ2-1

cdr3_aa: CASSRYNEQFF
cdr3_nt: TGTGCCAGCAGTCGATACAATGAGCAGTTCTTC
v_call: TRBV7-2
clone_size: once
d_call: -
j_call: TRBJ2-1

cdr3_aa: CAISGKPGLANEKLFF
cdr3_nt: TGTGCCATCAGTGGAAAGCCAGGGTTAGCTAATGAAAAACTGTTTTTT
v_call: TRBV10-3
clone_size: -
d_call: -
j_call: TRBJ1-4

cdr3_aa: CASSRGGGLRYSNQPQHF
cdr3_nt: TGTGCCAGCAGCCGTGGGGGAGGGTTGCGCTATAGCAATCAGCCCCAGCATTTT
v_call: TRBV7-2
clone_size: -
d_call: -
j_call: TRBJ1-5

cdr3_aa: CASSESLYSYEQYF
cdr3_nt: TGTGCCAGCAGTGAATCTTTATACTCCTACGAGCAGTACTTC
v_call: TRBV2
clone_size: -
d_call: -
j_call: TRBJ2-7

cdr3_aa: CASSLEAGWGTEAFF
cdr3_nt: TGTGCCAGCAGCTTGGAGGCAGGGTGGGGCACTGAAGCTTTCTTT
v_call: TRBV5-5
clone_size: -
d_call: -
j_call: TRBJ1-1

cdr3_aa: CASSVGGRANVLTF
cdr3_nt: TGTGCCAGCAGCGTAGGAGGCAGGGCCAACGTCCTGACTTTC
v_call: TRBV9
clone_size: few
d_call: -
j_call: TRBJ2-6

cdr3_aa: CAISPSTDTQYF
cdr3_nt: TGTGCCATCAGCCCTAGCACAGATACGCAGTATTTT
v_call: TRBV10-3
clone_size: -
d_call: -
j_call: TRBJ2-3

cdr3_aa: CASSLRLGLAGRGDTQYF
cdr3_nt: TGTGCCAGCAGCTTACGTCTGGGACTAGCGGGGAGGGGGGATACGCAGTATTTT
v_call: TRBV7-9
clone_size: -
d_call: TRBD2
j_call: TRBJ2-3

cdr3_aa: CAWSHPRQGFYEQYF
cdr3_nt: TGTGCCTGGAGTCACCCCAGACAGGGGTTCTACGAGCAGTACTTC
v_call: TRBV30
clone_size: once
d_call: TRBD1
j_call: TRBJ2-7

cdr3_aa: CSVRTGVGTGELFF
cdr3_nt: TGCAGCGTGCGGACAGGGGTAGGCACCGGGGAGCTGTTTTTT
v_call: TRBV29-1
clone_size: -
d_call: TRBD1
j_call: TRBJ2-2

cdr3_aa: CSVLNYNEQFF
cdr3_nt: TGCAGCGTCCTCAACTACAATGAGCAGTTCTTC
v_call: TRBV29-1
clone_size: -
d_call: -
j_call: TRBJ2-1

cdr3_aa: CASSPFGAYNEQFF
cdr3_nt: TGTGCCAGCAGCCCGTTTGGGGCCTACAATGAGCAGTTCTTC
v_call: TRBV7-9
clone_size: -
d_call: -
j_call: TRBJ2-1

cdr3_aa: CASSDPWTGELFF
cdr3_nt: TGCGCCAGCAGCGATCCCTGGACCGGGGAGCTGTTTTTT
v_call: TRBV5-1
clone_size: -
d_call: -
j_call: TRBJ2-2

cdr3_aa: CASSQDLSQGRDVEQFF
cdr3_nt: TGCGCCAGCAGCCAAGATCTTAGTCAGGGCCGAGATGTTGAGCAGTTCTTC
v_call: TRBV4-3
clone_size: -
d_call: -
j_call: TRBJ2-1

cdr3_aa: CVGQLQETQYF
cdr3_nt: TGTGTTGGACAGCTCCAGGAGACCCAGTACTTC
v_call: TRBV2
clone_size: -
d_call: -
j_call: TRBJ2-5

cdr3_aa: CASSPDRYEQYF
cdr3_nt: TGTGCCAGCAGTCCCGACAGGTACGAGCAGTACTTC
v_call: TRBV6-5
clone_size: -
d_call: -
j_call: TRBJ2-7

cdr3_aa: CATAPRGACTEAFF
cdr3_nt: TGTGCCACCGCTCCTCGGGGGGCTTGCACTGAAGCTTTCTTT
v_call: TRBV21-1
clone_size: -
d_call: -
j_call: TRBJ1-1

cdr3_aa: CASSHYPGELFF
cdr3_nt: TGTGCCAGCAGTCACTATCCCGGGGAGCTGTTTTTT
v_call: TRBV2
clone_size: -
d_call: -
j_call: TRBJ2-2

cdr3_aa: CSATSNYGYTF
cdr3_nt: TGCAGTGCCACTTCAAACTATGGCTACACCTTC
v_call: TRBV20-1
clone_size: -
d_call: -
j_call: TRBJ1-2

cdr3_aa: CASSQNRGGTGELFF
cdr3_nt: TGTGCTAGCAGCCAGAACAGGGGGGGCACCGGGGAGCTGTTTTTT
v_call: TRBV7-7
clone_size: -
d_call: -
j_call: TRBJ2-2

cdr3_aa: CASSLWVGGSAYEQYF
cdr3_nt: TGTGCCAGCAGTTTATGGGTAGGGGGGAGTGCCTACGAGCAGTACTTC
v_call: TRBV27
clone_size: -
d_call: -
j_call: TRBJ2-7

cdr3_aa: CAIGRAGYNEQFF
cdr3_nt: TGTGCTATCGGGAGAGCAGGCTACAATGAGCAGTTCTTC
v_call: TRBV10-3
clone_size: once
d_call: -
j_call: TRBJ2-1

cdr3_aa: CASSRGTGANYGYTF
cdr3_nt: TGTGCCAGCAGTCGAGGGACAGGGGCTAACTATGGCTACACCTTC
v_call: TRBV27
clone_size: -
d_call: TRBD1
j_call: TRBJ1-2

cdr3_aa: CASSSQGLNGYTF
cdr3_nt: TGTGCCAGCAGTTCCCAGGGCTTAAATGGCTACACCTTC
v_call: TRBV6-5
clone_size: -
d_call: -
j_call: TRBJ1-2

cdr3_aa: CASSWEWTPQTTDTQYF
cdr3_nt: TGTGCCAGCAGCTGGGAATGGACTCCGCAAACCACAGATACGCAGTATTTT
v_call: TRBV5-6
clone_size: -
d_call: -
j_call: TRBJ2-3

cdr3_aa: CASSHTQQGVGYTF
cdr3_nt: TGTGCCAGCAGCCATACTCAACAGGGAGTTGGCTACACCTTC
v_call: TRBV4-2
clone_size: -
d_call: -
j_call: TRBJ1-2

cdr3_aa: CASSLGQGAIYGYTF
cdr3_nt: TGTGCCAGCAGTCTGGGACAGGGGGCGATTTATGGCTACACCTTC
v_call: TRBV6-1
clone_size: -
d_call: TRBD1
j_call: TRBJ1-2

cdr3_aa: CAISDSGRAGNEQFF
cdr3_nt: TGTGCCATCAGTGATAGCGGGAGGGCCGGCAATGAGCAGTTCTTC
v_call: TRBV10-3
clone_size: -
d_call: TRBD2
j_call: TRBJ2-1

cdr3_aa: CASSESSDTQYF
cdr3_nt: TGCGCCAGCAGTGAGTCGTCAGATACGCAGTATTTT
v_call: TRBV10-2
clone_size: -
d_call: -
j_call: TRBJ2-3

cdr3_aa: CASSLQVSYEQYF
cdr3_nt: TGCGCCAGCAGCTTGCAGGTCTCCTACGAGCAGTACTTC
v_call: TRBV5-1
clone_size: once
d_call: -
j_call: TRBJ2-7

cdr3_aa: CASSHGEVRRHNEQFF
cdr3_nt: TGTGCCAGCAGCCACGGGGAGGTCCGGAGGCACAATGAGCAGTTCTTC
v_call: TRBV14
clone_size: -
d_call: -
j_call: TRBJ2-1

cdr3_aa: CASSGQFSGNTIYF
cdr3_nt: TGTGCCAGCAGCGGACAGTTCTCTGGAAACACCATATATTTT
v_call: TRBV9
clone_size: -
d_call: -
j_call: TRBJ1-3

cdr3_aa: CASSYGVSSSTDTQYF
cdr3_nt: TGTGCCAGCAGTTACGGGGTTAGCTCTAGCACAGATACGCAGTATTTT
v_call: TRBV6-5
clone_size: once
d_call: -
j_call: TRBJ2-3

cdr3_aa: CASSLAQGAGREQYF
cdr3_nt: TGTGCCAGCAGCTTAGCACAGGGGGCAGGGCGCGAGCAGTACTTC
v_call: TRBV7-6
clone_size: -
d_call: TRBD1
j_call: TRBJ2-7

cdr3_aa: CASSYQTGLDEKLFF
cdr3_nt: TGTGCCAGCAGTTACCAAACAGGACTGGATGAAAAACTGTTTTTT
v_call: TRBV6-6
clone_size: -
d_call: -
j_call: TRBJ1-4

cdr3_aa: CASSQDLGEPLHF
cdr3_nt: TGCGCCAGCAGCCAAGATTTAGGGGAGCCCCTCCACTTT
v_call: TRBV4-3
clone_size: few
d_call: -
j_call: TRBJ1-6

cdr3_aa: CASSLVGGNTEAFF
cdr3_nt: TGTGCCAGCAGCTTAGTCGGGGGAAACACTGAAGCTTTCTTT
v_call: TRBV7-2
clone_size: -
d_call: -
j_call: TRBJ1-1

cdr3_aa: CASTRTVLNEKLFF
cdr3_nt: TGTGCCAGCACTAGGACAGTCCTTAATGAAAAACTGTTTTTT
v_call: TRBV2
clone_size: -
d_call: -
j_call: TRBJ1-4

cdr3_aa: CATSRPSNPGELFF
cdr3_nt: TGTGCCACCAGCAGACCCTCGAACCCCGGGGAGCTGTTTTTT
v_call: TRBV15
clone_size: -
d_call: -
j_call: TRBJ2-2

cdr3_aa: CASSLTGGGPTDTQYF
cdr3_nt: TGTGCCAGCAGCTTGACCGGCGGGGGGCCCACAGATACGCAGTATTTT
v_call: TRBV5-4
clone_size: -
d_call: TRBD2
j_call: TRBJ2-3

cdr3_aa: CASSPYSQGAAYEQYF
cdr3_nt: TGTGCCAGCAGCCCTTATTCACAGGGGGCTGCCTACGAGCAGTACTTC
v_call: TRBV7-2
clone_size: -
d_call: TRBD1
j_call: TRBJ2-7

cdr3_aa: CASSFRGTPTGGGRYRQYF
cdr3_nt: TGTGCCAGCAGCTTCCGGGGGACCCCAACAGGGGGCGGGAGGTATCGGCAGTACTTC
v_call: TRBV7-8
clone_size: -
d_call: -
j_call: TRBJ2-7

cdr3_aa: CASRSHPGQGVTTEAFF
cdr3_nt: TGTGCCAGCAGATCCCACCCGGGACAGGGGGTGACCACTGAAGCTTTCTTT
v_call: TRBV25-1
clone_size: -
d_call: TRBD1
j_call: TRBJ1-1

cdr3_aa: CASRRLTGGNQPQHF
cdr3_nt: TGTGCCAGCAGAAGACTAACGGGAGGGAATCAGCCCCAGCATTTT
v_call: TRBV11-3
clone_size: -
d_call: -
j_call: TRBJ1-5

cdr3_aa: CASSTQAVTGLAYEQYF
cdr3_nt: TGTGCCAGTAGTACGCAAGCCGTGACAGGACTCGCCTACGAGCAGTACTTC
v_call: TRBV19
clone_size: -
d_call: -
j_call: TRBJ2-7